This T cell receptor beta chain was documented in a study of blood T cell repertoires in COVID-19. Repertoires were generated with immunoSEQ multiplex PCR, while TCRdb's copy carries only in-frame clones and drops some. The table shows hundreds of thousands of clones, with about 90% occurring only once. The CDR3 runs to 16 residues. The germline V gene encodes CDR1 MRHNA and CDR2 SNTAGT. Between the trimmed V and J ends, which lost 2 bases and 5 bases, there was a span of 16 bases. This TCR was sampled from a man aged 80 or over with acute or convalescent COVID-19. The rearrangement links TRBV6-4 to TRBJ1-3; D possibly corresponds to TRBD1 (6 bases). The sample comprised peripheral blood. The CDR3 bases are TGTGCCAGCAGTGACCATAGACAGGTTAGTAGAAACACCATATATTTT. It encodes CASSDHRQVSRNTIYF.